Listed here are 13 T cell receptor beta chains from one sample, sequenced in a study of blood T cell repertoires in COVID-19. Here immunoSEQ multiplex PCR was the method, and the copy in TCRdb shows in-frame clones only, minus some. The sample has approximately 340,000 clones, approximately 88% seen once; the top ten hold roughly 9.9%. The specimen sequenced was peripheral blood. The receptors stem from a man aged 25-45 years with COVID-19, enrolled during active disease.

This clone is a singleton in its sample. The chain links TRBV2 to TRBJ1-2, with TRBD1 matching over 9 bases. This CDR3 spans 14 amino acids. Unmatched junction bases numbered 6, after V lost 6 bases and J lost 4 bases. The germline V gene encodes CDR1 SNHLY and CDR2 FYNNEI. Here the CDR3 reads CASREDRGVYGYTF. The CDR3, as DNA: TGTGCCAGCAGAGAGGACAGGGGCGTCTATGGCTACACCTTC.

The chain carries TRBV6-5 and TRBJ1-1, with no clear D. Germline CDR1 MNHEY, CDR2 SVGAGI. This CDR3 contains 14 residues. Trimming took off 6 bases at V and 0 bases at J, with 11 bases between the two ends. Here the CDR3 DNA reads TGTGCCAGCAGCCCCAGCGGGATGAACACTGAAGCTTTCTTT. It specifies CASSPSGMNTEAFF.

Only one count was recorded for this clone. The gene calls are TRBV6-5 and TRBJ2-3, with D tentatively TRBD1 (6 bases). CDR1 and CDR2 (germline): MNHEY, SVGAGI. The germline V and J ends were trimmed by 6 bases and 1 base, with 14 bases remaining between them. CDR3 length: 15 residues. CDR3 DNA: TGTGCCAGCAGCGCCGGGACACTCCGCACAGATACGCAGTATTTT. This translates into CASSAGTLRTDTQYF.

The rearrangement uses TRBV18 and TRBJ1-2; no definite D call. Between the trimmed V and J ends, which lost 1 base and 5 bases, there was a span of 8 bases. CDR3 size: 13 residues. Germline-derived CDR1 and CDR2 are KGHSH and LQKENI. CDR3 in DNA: TGTGCCAGCTCACCACTACAGCTGTATGGCTACACCTTC. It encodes CASSPLQLYGYTF.

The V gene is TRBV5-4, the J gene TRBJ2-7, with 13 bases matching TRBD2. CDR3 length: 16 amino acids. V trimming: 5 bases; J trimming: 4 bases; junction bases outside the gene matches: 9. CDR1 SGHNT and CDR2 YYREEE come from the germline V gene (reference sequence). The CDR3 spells CASRDGGTSGKYEQYF. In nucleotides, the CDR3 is TGTGCCAGCAGGGACGGTGGGACTAGCGGGAAATACGAGCAGTACTTC.

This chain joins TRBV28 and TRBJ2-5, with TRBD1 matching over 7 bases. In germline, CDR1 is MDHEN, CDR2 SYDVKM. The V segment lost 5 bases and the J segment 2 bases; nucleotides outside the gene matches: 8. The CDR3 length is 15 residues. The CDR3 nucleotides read TGTGCCAGCAGTCCCCCGACAGGGCGGCAAGAGACCCAGTACTTC. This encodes CASSPPTGRQETQYF.

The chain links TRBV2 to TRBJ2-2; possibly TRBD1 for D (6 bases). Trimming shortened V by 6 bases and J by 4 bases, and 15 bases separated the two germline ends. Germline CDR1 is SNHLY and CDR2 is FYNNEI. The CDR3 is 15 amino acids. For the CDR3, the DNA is TGTGCCAGCAGGAAGCAGGGGCTAGTCACCGGGGAGCTGTTTTTT. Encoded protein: CASRKQGLVTGELFF.

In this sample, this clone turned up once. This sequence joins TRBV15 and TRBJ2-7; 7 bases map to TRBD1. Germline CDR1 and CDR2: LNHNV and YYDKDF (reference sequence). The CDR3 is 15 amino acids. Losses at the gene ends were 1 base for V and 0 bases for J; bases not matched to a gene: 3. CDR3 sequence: CATSRVTGISYEQYF. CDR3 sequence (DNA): TGTGCCACCAGCAGAGTGACAGGGATCTCCTACGAGCAGTACTTC.

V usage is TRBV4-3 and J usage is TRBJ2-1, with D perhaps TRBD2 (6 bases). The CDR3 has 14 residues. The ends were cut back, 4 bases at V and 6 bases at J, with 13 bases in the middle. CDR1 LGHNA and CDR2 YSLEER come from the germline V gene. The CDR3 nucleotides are TGCGCCAGCAGCCTATACCGGGACTTCAATGAGCAGTTCTTC. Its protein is CASSLYRDFNEQFF.

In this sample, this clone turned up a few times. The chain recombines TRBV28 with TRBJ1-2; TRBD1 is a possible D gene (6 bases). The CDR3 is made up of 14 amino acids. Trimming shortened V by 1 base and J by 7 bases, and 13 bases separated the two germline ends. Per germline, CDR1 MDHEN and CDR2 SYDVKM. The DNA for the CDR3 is TGTGCCAGCAGTTTATTGGGCAGGGGAACTGGCTACACCTTC. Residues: CASSLLGRGTGYTF.

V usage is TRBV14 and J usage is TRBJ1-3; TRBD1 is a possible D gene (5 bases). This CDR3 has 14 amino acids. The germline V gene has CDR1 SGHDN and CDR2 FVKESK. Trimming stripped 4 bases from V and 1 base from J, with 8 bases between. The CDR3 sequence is CASSPTVSGNTIYF. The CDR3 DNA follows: TGTGCCAGCAGCCCGACAGTTTCTGGAAACACCATATATTTT.

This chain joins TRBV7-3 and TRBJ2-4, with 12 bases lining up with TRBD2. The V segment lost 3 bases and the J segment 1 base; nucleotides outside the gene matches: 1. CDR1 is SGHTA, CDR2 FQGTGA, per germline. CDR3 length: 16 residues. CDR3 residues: CASSFGTSGAKNIQYF. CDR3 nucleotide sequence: TGTGCCAGCAGCTTCGGGACTAGCGGGGCCAAAAACATTCAGTACTTC.

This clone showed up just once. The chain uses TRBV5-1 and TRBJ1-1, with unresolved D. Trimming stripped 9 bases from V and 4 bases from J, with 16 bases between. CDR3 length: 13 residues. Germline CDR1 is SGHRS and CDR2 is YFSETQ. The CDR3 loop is CATSYDSGTEAFF. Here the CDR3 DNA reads TGCGCCACCTCGTACGATTCGGGCACTGAAGCTTTCTTT.